This T cell receptor beta chain is drawn from a study of cytomegalovirus exposure and HLA in healthy donors. Remarks on this clone: Its antigen is not identified.

Primers: 60 Vbeta forward and 13 Jbeta reverse. Assay used: immunoSEQ multiplex PCR; TCRdb lists only in-frame clones, some missing. The table includes fewer than 200,000 clones, more than 70% detected once. Findings and limits, study-wide: Three CMV-associated chains proved CMV antigen-specific in vitro. When a later analysis was performed, an Asian-associated ancestry cluster reportedly had fewer N-insertions than the approximately 690-donor mean.

The CDR3 contains 14 residues. The V gene end was trimmed by 3 bases and the J gene end by 9 bases; junction bases not matched to a gene: 4. The germline gives CDR1 KGHSH, CDR2 LQKENI. The rearrangement joins TRBV18 to TRBJ1-6, with TRBD1 matching 8 bases. The sequencing sample was made of PBMCs. This sequence was found in a male donor in good health and CMV-seronegative. DNA of the CDR3: TGTGCCAGCTCACCTAAGACAGGGGTTTCACCCCTCCACTTT. Amino acids: CASSPKTGVSPLHF.